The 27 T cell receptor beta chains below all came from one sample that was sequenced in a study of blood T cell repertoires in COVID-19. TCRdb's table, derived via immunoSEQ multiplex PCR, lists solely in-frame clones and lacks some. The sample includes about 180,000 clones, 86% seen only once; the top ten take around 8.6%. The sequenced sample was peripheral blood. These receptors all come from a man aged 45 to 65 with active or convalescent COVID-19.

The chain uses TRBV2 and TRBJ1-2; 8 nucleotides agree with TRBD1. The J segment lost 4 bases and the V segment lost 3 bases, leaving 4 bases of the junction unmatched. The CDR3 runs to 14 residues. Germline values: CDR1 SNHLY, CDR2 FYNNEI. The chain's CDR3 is CASSETGEGYGYTF. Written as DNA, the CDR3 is TGTGCCAGCAGTGAGACAGGGGAAGGCTATGGCTACACCTTC.

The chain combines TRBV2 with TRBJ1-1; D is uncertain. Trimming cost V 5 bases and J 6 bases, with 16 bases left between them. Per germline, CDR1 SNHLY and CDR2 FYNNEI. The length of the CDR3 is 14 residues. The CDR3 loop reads CASSKKEGRAEAFF. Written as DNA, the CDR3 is TGTGCCAGCAGTAAAAAAGAGGGTCGCGCTGAAGCTTTCTTT.

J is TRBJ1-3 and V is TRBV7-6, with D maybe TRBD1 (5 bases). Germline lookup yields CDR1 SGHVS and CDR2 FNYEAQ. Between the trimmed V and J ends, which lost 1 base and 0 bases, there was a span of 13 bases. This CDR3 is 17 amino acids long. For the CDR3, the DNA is TGTGCCAGCAGCTTAGAGGGGTTAACGTTCTCTGGAAACACCATATATTTT. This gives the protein CASSLEGLTFSGNTIYF.

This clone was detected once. This CDR3 reads CASSAPGGVGPWPQHF. Here the CDR3 DNA reads TGTGCCAGTAGTGCCCCGGGGGGGGTAGGGCCATGGCCCCAGCATTTT. V and J are TRBV19 and TRBJ1-5; D possibly corresponds to TRBD1 (5 bases). The CDR3 sequence is 16 residues long. V lost 5 bases, J lost 9 bases, and 23 bases lay in between. From germline, CDR1 is LNHDA and CDR2 SQIVND (reference sequence).

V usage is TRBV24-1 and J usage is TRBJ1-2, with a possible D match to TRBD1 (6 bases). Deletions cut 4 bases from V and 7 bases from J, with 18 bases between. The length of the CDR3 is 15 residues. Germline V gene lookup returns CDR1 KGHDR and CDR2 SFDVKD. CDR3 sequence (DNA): TGTGCCACCAGTGAACCGACGACAGGAACAAGTGGCTACACCTTC. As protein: CATSEPTTGTSGYTF.

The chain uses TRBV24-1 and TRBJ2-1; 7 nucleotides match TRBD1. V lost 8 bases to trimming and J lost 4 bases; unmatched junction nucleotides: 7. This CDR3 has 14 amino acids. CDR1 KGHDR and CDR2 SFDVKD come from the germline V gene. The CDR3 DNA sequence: TGTGCCACCACTAGAGGGGACAGATACAATGAGCAGTTCTTC. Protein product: CATTRGDRYNEQFF.

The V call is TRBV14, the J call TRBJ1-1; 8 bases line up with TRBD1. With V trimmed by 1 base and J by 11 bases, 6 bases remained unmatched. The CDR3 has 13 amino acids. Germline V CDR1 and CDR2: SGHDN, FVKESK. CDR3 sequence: CASSQAGGFGAFF. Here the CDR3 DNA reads TGTGCCAGCAGCCAAGCAGGGGGCTTTGGGGCTTTCTTT.

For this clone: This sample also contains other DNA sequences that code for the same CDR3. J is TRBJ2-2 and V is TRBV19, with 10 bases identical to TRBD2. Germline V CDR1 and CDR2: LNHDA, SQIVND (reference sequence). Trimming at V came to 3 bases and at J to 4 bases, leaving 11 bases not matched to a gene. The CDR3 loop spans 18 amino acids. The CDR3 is CASSITLLAGVSTGELFF. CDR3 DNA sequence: TGTGCCAGTAGTATTACTCTCCTAGCGGGGGTTTCCACCGGGGAGCTGTTTTTT.

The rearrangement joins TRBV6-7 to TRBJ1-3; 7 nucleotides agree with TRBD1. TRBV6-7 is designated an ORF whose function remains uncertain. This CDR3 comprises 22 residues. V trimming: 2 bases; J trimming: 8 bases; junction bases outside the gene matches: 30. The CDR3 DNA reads TGTGCCAGCAGTTACAACATACGGGCGGGACAGCGAGATAGACATTGGATTGACACCATATATTTT. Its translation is CASSYNIRAGQRDRHWIDTIYF.

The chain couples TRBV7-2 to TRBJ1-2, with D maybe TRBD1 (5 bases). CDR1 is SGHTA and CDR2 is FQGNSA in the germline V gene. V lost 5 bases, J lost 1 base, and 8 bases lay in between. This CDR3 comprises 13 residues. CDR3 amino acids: CASSQGYNYGYTF. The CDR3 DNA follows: TGTGCCAGCAGCCAGGGATATAACTATGGCTACACCTTC.

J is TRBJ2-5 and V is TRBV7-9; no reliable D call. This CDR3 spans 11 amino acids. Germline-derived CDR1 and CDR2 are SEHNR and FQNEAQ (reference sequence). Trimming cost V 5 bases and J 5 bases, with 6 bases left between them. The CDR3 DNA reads TGTGCCAGCAGCCCCCTGGAGACCCAGTACTTC. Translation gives CASSPLETQYF.

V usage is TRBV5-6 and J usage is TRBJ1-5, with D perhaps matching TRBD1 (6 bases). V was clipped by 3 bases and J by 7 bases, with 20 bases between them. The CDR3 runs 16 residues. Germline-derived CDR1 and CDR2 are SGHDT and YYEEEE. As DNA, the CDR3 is TGTGCCAGCAGCTCATGGCAGGGGCGACTCGGGCAGCCCCAGCATTTT. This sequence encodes CASSSWQGRLGQPQHF.

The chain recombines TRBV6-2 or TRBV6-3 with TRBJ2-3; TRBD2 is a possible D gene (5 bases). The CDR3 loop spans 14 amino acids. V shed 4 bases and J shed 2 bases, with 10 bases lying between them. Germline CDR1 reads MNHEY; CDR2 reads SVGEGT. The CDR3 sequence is CASSSSGLTDTQYF. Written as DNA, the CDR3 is TGTGCCAGCAGTTCCAGCGGTCTCACAGATACGCAGTATTTT.

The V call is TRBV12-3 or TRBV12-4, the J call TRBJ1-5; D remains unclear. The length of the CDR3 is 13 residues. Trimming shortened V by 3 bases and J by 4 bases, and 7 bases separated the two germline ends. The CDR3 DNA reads TGTGCCAGCAGTTTTGGGCTTAATCAGCCCCAGCATTTT. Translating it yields CASSFGLNQPQHF.

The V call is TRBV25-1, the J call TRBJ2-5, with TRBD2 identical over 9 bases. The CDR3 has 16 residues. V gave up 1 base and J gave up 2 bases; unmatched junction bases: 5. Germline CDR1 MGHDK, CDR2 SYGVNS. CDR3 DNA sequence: TGTGCCAGCAGTGAATTCAGCGGGGGGACTCAAGAGACCCAGTACTTC. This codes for CASSEFSGGTQETQYF.

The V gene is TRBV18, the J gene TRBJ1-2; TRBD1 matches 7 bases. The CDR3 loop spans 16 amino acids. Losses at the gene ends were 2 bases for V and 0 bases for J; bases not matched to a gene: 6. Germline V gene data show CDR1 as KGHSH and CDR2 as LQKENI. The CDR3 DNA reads TGTGCCAGCTCACCAAACAACAGGGGAGCTAACTATGGCTACACCTTC. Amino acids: CASSPNNRGANYGYTF.

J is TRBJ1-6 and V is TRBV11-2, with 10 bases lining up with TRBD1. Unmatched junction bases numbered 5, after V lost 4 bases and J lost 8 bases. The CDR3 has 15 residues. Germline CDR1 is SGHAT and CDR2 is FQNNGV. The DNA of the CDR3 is TGTGCCAGCAGCTCCCGGGACAGGGGTGATTCACCCCTCCACTTT. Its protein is CASSSRDRGDSPLHF.

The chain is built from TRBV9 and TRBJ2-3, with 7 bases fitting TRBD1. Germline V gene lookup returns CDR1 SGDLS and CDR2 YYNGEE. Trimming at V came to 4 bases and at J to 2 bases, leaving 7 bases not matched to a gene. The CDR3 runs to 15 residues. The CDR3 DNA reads TGTGCCAGCAGCCCATGGACAGGAAACACAGATACGCAGTATTTT. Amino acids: CASSPWTGNTDTQYF.

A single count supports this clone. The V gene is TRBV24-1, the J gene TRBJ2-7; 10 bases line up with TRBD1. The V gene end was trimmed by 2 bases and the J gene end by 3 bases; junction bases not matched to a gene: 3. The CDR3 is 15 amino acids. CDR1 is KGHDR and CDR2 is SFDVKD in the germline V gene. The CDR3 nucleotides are TGTGCCACCAGTGATTCGGGACAGGGGAGCTACGAGCAGTACTTC. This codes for CATSDSGQGSYEQYF.

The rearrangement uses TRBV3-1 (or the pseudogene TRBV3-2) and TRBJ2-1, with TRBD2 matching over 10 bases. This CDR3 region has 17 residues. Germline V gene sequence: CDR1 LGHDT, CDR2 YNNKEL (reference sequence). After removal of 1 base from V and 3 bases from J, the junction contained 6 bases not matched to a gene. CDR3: CASSQGLLAGVYNEQFF. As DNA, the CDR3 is TGTGCCAGCAGCCAAGGTTTGCTAGCGGGAGTCTACAATGAGCAGTTCTTC.

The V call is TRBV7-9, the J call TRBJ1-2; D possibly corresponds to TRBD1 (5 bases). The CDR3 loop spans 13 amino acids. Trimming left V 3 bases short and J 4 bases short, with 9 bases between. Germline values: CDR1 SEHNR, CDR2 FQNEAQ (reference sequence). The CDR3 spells CASSFDSLYGYTF. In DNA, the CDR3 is TGTGCCAGCAGCTTCGACAGCCTCTATGGCTACACCTTC.

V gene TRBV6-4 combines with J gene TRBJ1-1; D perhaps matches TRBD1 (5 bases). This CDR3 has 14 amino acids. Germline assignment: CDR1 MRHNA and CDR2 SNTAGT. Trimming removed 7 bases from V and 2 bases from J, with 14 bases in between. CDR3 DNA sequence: TGTGCCAGCACCGACGGAGGGACCAACACTGAAGCTTTCTTT. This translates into CASTDGGTNTEAFF.

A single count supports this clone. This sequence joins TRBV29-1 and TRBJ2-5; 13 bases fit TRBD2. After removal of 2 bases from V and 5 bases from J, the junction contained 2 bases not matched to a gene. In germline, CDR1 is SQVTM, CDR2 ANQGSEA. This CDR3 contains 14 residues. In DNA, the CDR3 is TGCAGCGTTGAAAGGACTAGCGGGAGTGAGACCCAGTACTTC. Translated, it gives CSVERTSGSETQYF.

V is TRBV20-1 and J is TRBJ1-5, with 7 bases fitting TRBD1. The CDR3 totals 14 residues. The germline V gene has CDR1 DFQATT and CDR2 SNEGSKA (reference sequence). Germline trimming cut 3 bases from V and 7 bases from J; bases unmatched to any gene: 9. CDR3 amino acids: CSASVPGGGQPQHF. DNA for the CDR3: TGCAGTGCTAGTGTGCCAGGGGGAGGACAGCCCCAGCATTTT.

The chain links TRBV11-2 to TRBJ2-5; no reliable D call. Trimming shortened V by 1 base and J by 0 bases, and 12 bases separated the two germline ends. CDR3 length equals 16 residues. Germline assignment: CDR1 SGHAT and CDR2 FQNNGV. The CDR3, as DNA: TGTGCCAGCAGCTTAGCCCCCAAAGCGTACCAAGAGACCCAGTACTTC. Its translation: CASSLAPKAYQETQYF.

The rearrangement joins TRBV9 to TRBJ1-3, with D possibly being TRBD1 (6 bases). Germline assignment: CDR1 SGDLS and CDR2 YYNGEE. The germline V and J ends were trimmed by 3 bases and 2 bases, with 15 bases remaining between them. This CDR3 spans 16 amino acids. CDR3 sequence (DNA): TGTGCCAGCAGCGCTAGGGTACAGGGAACTGGAAACACCATATATTTT. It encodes CASSARVQGTGNTIYF. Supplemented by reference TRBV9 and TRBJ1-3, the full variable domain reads DSGVTQTPKHLITATGQRVTLRCSPRSGDLSVYWYQQSLDQGLQFLIQYYNGEERAKGNILERFSAQQFPDLHSELNLSSLELGDSALYFCASSARVQGTGNTIYFGEGSWLTVV.

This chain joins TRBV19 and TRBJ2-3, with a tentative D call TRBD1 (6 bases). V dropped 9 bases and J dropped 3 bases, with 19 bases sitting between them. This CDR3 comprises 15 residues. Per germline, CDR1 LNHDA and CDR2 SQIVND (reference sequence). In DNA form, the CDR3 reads TGTGCCAGCCTGGGAACAGGGTTATGGACAGATACGCAGTATTTT. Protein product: CASLGTGLWTDTQYF.